The source of this TCR beta chain is a study of long-term antiretroviral therapy in people with HIV. Overall study findings and caveats: HIV repertoires covered narrower CDR3 length ranges than controls did.

Per donor, a minimum of one pre-ART and a minimum of two post-ART PBMC samples were available. V was pared by 4 bases and J by 15 bases, with 23 bases between. This CDR3 spans 14 amino acids. Germline CDR1 is SGHRS and CDR2 is YFSETQ. Survey-level resolution applied to immunoSEQ assay v3.0. The protocol was immunoSEQ multiplex PCR, while the TCRdb copy is restricted to in-frame clones and leaves out a portion. Here the sample spans about 28,000 clones, less than 90% being singletons. A note on this clone: Its matching antigen is unknown.

The rearrangement uses TRBV5-1 and TRBJ2-1, with D maybe TRBD2 (5 bases). The clonotype was recovered from a man aged 45-65 years with HIV. The sample in question was unsorted PBMCs, obtained 2 years after starting antiretroviral therapy. CDR3 in DNA: TGCGCCAGCAGCCCGGAGGCCTCGACCCGAAAACCGTTCTTC. Its protein is CASSPEASTRKPFF.